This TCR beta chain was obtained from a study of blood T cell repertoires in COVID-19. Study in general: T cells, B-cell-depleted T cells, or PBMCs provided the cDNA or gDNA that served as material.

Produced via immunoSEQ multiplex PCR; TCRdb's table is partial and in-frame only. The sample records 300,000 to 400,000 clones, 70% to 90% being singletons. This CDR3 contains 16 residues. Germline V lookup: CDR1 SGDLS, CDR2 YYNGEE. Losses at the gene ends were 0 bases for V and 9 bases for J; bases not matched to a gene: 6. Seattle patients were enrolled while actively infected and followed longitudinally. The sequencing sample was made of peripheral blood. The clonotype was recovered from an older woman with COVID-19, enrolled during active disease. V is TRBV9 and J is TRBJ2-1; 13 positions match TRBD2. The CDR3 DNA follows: TGTGCCAGCAGCGTAGATACTAGCGGGGGGGCGATTGAGCAGTTCTTC. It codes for CASSVDTSGGAIEQFF.